The entry that follows covers one T cell receptor beta chain sequence. This clone was counted between two and nine times. The antigen it binds to is not known. Per-base qualities were not stored, and no clone one base away is much larger. This sample was included in a study of cytomegalovirus exposure and HLA in healthy donors (dated by TCRdb to 2017 to 2019). About the full investigation: In an earlier analysis of fewer than 750 of the donors, about 260 Gb of sequence data and 100 million or so unique TCR beta sequences from about 190 million T cells were reported. Roughly 290 gigabases of sequencing data and around 85 million unique TCR sequences made up an early release that covered over 550 HLA-typed donors. Of the 350 to 450 genotyped donors, 65% to 90% fell in the genetic ancestry cluster associated with self-reported Caucasian donors. The study aimed to test whether signatures of past pathogen exposure could be identified by cataloging public T cell receptors. The T cell repertoires of 550 to 850 subjects were profiled by immunosequencing and related to cytomegalovirus serostatus. Besides the first cohort of 666 subjects, a separate validation cohort made up of 120 or so different subjects was used. To predict cytomegalovirus infection status, the study brought together high-throughput TCR immunosequencing, statistical association of individual TCRs with disease status, and machine learning. To study patterns of TCR occurrence, a later analysis re-analyzed previously published TCR beta repertoires from more than 550 donors and added high-resolution HLA genotyping. In the later analysis, no new phenotypic data were used to find candidate immune exposures; instead, reliance was placed on TCR beta sequences and their occurrence across donors. An earlier analysis of around 640 of the donors used high-throughput TCR beta sequencing to judge whether each TCR beta V gene segment behaved as functional or pseudogenic. Alongside the repertoire data, information on donor age, sex, ethnicity and CMV serostatus was compiled. A later genetic analysis used genome-wide SNP genotypes for about 55% of the 666 donors, treating that subset as a discovery cohort. Every discovery cohort repertoire had been produced on one sequencing platform. Class I and class II HLA loci were covered by the typing at four-digit resolution. Typing coverage varied by locus: 629-630 donors for A, B, C, DRB1 and DQB1; more than 500 for DQA1; approximately 610 for DPA1; more than 450 for DPB1. Roughly five DR-DQ haplotypes were handled as single units for association and clustering because linkage in the cohort was strong. Across some 400 genotyped donors of the cohort, an average of approximately 240,000 unique TCR beta nucleotide sequences per donor were sequenced, and around 19% of those sequences were non-productive.

Overall study results and their limits: In a later analysis, HLA-associated TCR beta chains were found to be more clonally expanded and to have lower generation probabilities than equally common non-associated chains. Cytomegalovirus status was reported to be diagnosed by the classifier with high specificity and sensitivity in both the original and validation cohorts. In a later analysis, the rate of TCR association differed among HLA loci, with DRB1 alleles having the most associated TCRs and HLA-C alleles having the fewest. Most CMV-associated TCR beta chains appeared to be HLA-restricted in a later analysis, and the HLA associations seemed to be driven largely by CMV exposure. While some public TCRs were present in many individuals, most TCR sequences turned up only very rarely across donors. Because the 87-base-pair reads could not distinguish some IMGT-functional V segments, including TRBV6-2 and TRBV6-3, those segments were excluded. A further reported finding was that TCR beta sequences accurately predicted the HLA-A and HLA-B alleles for most subjects in the first cohort. Approximately 18 rarely observed V segments, including chromosome 9 orphons, were excluded from the earlier analysis of almost 600 of the donors because counts were too low. Because HLA typing was missing for some donors at each locus, association tests included only the typed subset. This cohort had only TCR beta chains sequenced, and the lack of alpha or paired-chain data limited which features could be detected. According to a later genetic analysis, donors in an Asian-associated ancestry cluster had fewer N-insertions in productive TCRs than the approximately 650-donor mean. According to a later analysis, parvovirus B19, influenza, CMV and Epstein-Barr virus appeared linked to several top co-occurrence clusters. A later analysis associated 17,000 or so TCR beta sequences with specific HLA alleles at a false discovery rate of 0.05. The sequencing pipeline was judged likely to have produced a cluster of highly shared sequence variants as a technical artifact. It was suggested by the authors that the approach could potentially be generalized to other disease states and immunological phenotypes. Roughly uniform sequencing depth across donors was assumed in presence/absence analyses, although this assumption may not hold. A later genetic analysis associated a missense DCLRE1C variant with V-gene and J-gene trimming of TCR beta chains, and an independent cohort replicated the association. Strong co-occurrence of HLA alleles, especially DR and DQ, made assigning TCR associations to individual alleles difficult. CMV serostatus was the only immune exposure information available for the cohort. The study gave a list of under 200 TCR beta chains associated with cytomegalovirus. Broadly in line with IMGT annotations, most TCR beta V segments showed up in productive rearrangements about 87% or about 30% of the time in an earlier analysis of under 700 of the donors. In vitro tests confirmed that a few of the cytomegalovirus-associated TCR beta chains recognize cytomegalovirus antigens. Linkage disequilibrium might explain the correlated functional status among segregating V segments, but an unknown experimental factor could not be excluded.

The CDR3 measures 15 amino acids from cysteine to phenylalanine. Only CDR3 DNA remains: 45 bases, in frame from the first base. Deletion took 5 bases off V and 0 bases off J, with a span of 13 bases between the germline ends. The germline V gene encodes CDR1 MNHEY and CDR2 SVGAGI. In total, about 650 healthy bone marrow donors made up the cohort. At the time of sampling, every cohort member was nominally healthy, though immune exposures that went unrecorded were likely present. The donor tested CMV seropositive, placing the donor among the 289 seropositive members of the cohort. Each donor provided a peripheral blood sample, and peripheral blood mononuclear cells were used for TCR beta sequencing. Genomic DNA extraction from the blood cell samples was performed with the Qiagen DNeasy Blood Extraction Kit. Library preparation employed the immunoSEQ multiplex PCR assay. A mixture of 60 forward primers for TCR Vbeta segments and 13 reverse primers for TCR Jbeta segments was used in the multiplex PCR. The CDR3 region of rearranged TCR beta genes was amplified from genomic DNA by a multiplex PCR assay. The amplified TCR beta libraries were sequenced on the Illumina HiSeq System as 87-base-pair reads. In the authors' own workflow: In a later analysis, some 80 million unique TCR beta chains were counted across the roughly 670 repertoires, and roughly 10 million of these chains were shared by at least two donors. To remove PCR and sequencing errors, raw reads were error-corrected and collapsed into unique sequences using a nearest-neighbor algorithm that merged closely related sequences. V, D and J gene segments were assigned by aligning CDR3 sequences to IMGT reference sequences. For a sequence to be retained, a match of at least six nucleotides was required to both a V gene segment and a J gene segment. A rearrangement counted as productive if the CDR3 had no stop codons and remained in frame with V and J, and every other rearrangement counted as non-productive. CDR3 was defined by IMGT convention, running from the second conserved V-encoded cysteine to the conserved J-encoded phenylalanine. The earlier analysis of some 540 of the donors excluded any sequence lacking an unambiguous match to a single V gene segment. In an earlier analysis of roughly 500 of the donors, V segments were called functional above 56.7% productive rearrangements and were called segregating when the between-donor standard deviation exceeded 5%. A statistical classification framework was built for diagnosing cytomegalovirus status from the catalog of TCR beta chain sequences. In a later analysis, V and J genes were assigned by comparing TCR nucleotide sequences against IMGT/GENE-DB human TR gene sequences. The TCRdist pipeline was used in a later analysis to assign CDR3 sequences and most-parsimonious VDJ recombination scenarios. In a later analysis, each TCR beta chain was defined by its CDR3 amino acid sequence together with its V-gene family, and reads without a unique V-gene family were excluded. In a later analysis, 500 to 700 highly shared, low-generation-probability nucleotide sequences were removed to address suspected cross-contamination and a sequencing artifact. A later analysis calculated a clonal expansion index for each public chain from normalized within-repertoire ranks of inferred template counts. In a later analysis, generation probabilities were computed using a VDJ recombination model fitted to out-of-frame rearrangements, and the results were checked against IGoR. Hypergeometric tests were used in a later analysis to score TCR-TCR, TCR-HLA and TCR-CMV co-occurrence, with a repertoire-size bias correction applied to the TCR pairs. False discovery rates were estimated in a later analysis by permuting HLA or CMV assignments 20 times. In a later analysis, co-occurring TCRs were grouped with DBSCAN, and TCRdist sequence similarity was added when clustering was performed within HLA-allele-positive subsets. Repertoires with fewer than 30,000 or more than 120,000 public chains were left out of co-occurrence clustering, as were about five repertoires with anomalous nucleotide sharing. TCRdb provides this immuneACCESS table in a form limited to in-frame rearrangements. Some clones are lacking; in checked studies, under half of them reflect an unresolved V gene, and why the rest are absent is not known. Clone size and the V and J calls come from that table; the DNA yielded D and trimming. For this sample the table gives roughly 170,000 clones, of which 77% were detected only once. Of the sample, about 1.5% is held by the ten largest clones.

This receptor chain uses TRBV6-5 and TRBJ1-1, with the identity of the D gene unclear. Sample: PBMCs. The TCR sequence derives from a woman aged 25 to 39 in good health and CMV-seropositive. The sequence in DNA is TGTGCCAGCAGTCTTTCGGACGGGATGAACACTGAAGCTTTCTTT. This codes for CASSLSDGMNTEAFF.